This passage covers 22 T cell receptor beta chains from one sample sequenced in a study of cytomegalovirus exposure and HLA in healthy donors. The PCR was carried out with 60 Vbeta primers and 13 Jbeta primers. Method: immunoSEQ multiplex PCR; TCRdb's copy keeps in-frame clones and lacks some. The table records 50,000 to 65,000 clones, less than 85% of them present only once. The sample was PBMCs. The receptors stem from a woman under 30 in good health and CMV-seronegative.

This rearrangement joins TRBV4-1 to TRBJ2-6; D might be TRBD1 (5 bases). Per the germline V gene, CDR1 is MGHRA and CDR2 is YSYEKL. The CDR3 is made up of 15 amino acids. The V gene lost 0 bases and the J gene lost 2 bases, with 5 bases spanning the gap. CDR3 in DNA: TGCGCCAGCAGCCAAGAAGGGGCTGGGGCCAACGTCCTGACTTTC. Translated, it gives CASSQEGAGANVLTF.

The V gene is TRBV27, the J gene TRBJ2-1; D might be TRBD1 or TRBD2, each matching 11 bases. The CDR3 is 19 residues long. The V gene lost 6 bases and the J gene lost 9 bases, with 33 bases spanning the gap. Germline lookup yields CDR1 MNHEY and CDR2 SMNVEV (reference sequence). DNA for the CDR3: TGTGCCAGCAGCACTATAGGGACAGGGGGAACTAGCGGGAGCGGTGAGCAGTTCTTC. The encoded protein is CASSTIGTGGTSGSGEQFF.

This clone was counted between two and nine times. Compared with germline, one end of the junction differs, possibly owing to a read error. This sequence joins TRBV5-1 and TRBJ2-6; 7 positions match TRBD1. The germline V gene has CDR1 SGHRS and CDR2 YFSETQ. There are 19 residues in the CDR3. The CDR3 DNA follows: TGCGCCAGCAGCTTGGGCGTGGCCAGGGGGATCTCTGGGGCCAACGGCCTGACTTTC. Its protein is CASSLGVARGISGANGLTF.

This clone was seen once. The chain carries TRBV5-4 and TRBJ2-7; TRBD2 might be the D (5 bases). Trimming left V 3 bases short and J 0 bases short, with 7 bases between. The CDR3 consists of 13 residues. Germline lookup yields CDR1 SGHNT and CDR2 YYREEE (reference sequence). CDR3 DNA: TGTGCCAGCAGCTCGACTAACTCCTACGAGCAGTACTTC. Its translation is CASSSTNSYEQYF.

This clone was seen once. Written as DNA, the CDR3 is TGTGCCAGCAGCATTCGAAGCTTTGCAGATACGCAGTATTTT. As protein: CASSIRSFADTQYF. The rearrangement links TRBV14 to TRBJ2-3, with D hard to call. This CDR3 is built from 14 residues. The germline V gene has CDR1 SGHDN and CDR2 FVKESK. Trimming cost V 5 bases and J 4 bases, with 13 bases left between them.

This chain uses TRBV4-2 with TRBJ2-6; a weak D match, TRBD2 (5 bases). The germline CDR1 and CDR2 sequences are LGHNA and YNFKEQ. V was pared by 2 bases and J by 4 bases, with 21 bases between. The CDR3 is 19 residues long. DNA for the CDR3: TGTGCCAGCAGCCAAAATCGGGCGGGTTCCGGCTTCGGGGCCAACGTCCTGACTTTC. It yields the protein CASSQNRAGSGFGANVLTF.

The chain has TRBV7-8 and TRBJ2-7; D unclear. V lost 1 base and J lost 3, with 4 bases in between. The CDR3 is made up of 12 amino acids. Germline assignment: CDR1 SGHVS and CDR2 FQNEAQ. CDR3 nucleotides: TGTGCCAGCAGCTTAGTCTTCTACGAGCAGTACTTC. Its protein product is CASSLVFYEQYF.

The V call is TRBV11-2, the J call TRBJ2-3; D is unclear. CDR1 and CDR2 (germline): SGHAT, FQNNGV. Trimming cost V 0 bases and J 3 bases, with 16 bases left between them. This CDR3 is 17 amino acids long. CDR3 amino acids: CASSLDSAVVQTDTQYF. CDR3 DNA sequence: TGTGCCAGCAGCTTAGACTCCGCCGTTGTACAGACAGATACGCAGTATTTT.

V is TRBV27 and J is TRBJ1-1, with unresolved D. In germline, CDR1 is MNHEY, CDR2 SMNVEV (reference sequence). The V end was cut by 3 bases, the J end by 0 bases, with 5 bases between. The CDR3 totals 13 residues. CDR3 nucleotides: TGTGCCAGCAGTTTGGTAGTGAACACTGAAGCTTTCTTT. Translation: CASSLVVNTEAFF.

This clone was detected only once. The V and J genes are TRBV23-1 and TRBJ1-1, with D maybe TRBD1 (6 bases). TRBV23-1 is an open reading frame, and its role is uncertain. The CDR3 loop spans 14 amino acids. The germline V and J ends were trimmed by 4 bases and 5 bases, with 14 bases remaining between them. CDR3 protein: CASSRIKGDTEAFF. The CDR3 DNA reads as TGCGCCAGCAGTCGAATAAAGGGGGATACTGAAGCTTTCTTT.

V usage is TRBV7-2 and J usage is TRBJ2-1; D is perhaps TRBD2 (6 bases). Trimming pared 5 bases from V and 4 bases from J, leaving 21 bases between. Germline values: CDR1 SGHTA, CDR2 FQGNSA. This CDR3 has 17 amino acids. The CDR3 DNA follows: TGTGCCAGCAGCGACCGATCAGGGCGGGGAAGATACAATGAGCAGTTCTTC. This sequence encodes CASSDRSGRGRYNEQFF.

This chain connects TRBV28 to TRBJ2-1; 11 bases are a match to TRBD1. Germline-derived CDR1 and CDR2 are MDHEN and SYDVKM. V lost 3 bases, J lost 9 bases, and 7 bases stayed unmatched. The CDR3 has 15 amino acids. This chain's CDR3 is CASSFPGQGAVEQFF. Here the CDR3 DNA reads TGTGCCAGCAGTTTTCCAGGACAGGGGGCAGTTGAGCAGTTCTTC.

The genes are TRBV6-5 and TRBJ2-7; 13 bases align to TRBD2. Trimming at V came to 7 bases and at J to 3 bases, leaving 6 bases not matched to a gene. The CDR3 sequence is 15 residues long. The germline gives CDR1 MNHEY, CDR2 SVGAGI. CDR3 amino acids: CASTLLAGGGYEQYF. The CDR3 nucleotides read TGTGCCAGCACTTTACTAGCGGGAGGGGGCTACGAGCAGTACTTC.

The CDR3 DNA reads as TGTGCCAGCAGCGCAAGAGCAGGGGGATACGAGGAAAAACTGTTTTTT. It translates to CASSARAGGYEEKLFF. The V and J genes are TRBV7-9 and TRBJ1-4; TRBD1 agrees at 7 bases. V trimming: 5 bases; J trimming: 8 bases; junction bases outside the gene matches: 14. CDR1 and CDR2 from the germline V gene are SEHNR and FQNEAQ (reference sequence). The CDR3 has 16 residues.

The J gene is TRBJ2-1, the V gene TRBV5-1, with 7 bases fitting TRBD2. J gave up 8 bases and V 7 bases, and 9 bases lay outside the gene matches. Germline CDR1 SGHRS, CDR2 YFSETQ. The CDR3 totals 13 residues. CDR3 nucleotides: TGCGCCAGCCGTGTGGGCGGGAGTGATGAGCAGTTCTTC. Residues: CASRVGGSDEQFF. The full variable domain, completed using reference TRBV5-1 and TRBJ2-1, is KAGVTQTPRYLIKTRGQQVTLSCSPISGHRSVSWYQQTPGQGLQFLFEYFSETQRNKGNFPGRFSGRQFSNSRSEMNVSTLELGDSALYLCASRVGGSDEQFFGPGTRLTVL.

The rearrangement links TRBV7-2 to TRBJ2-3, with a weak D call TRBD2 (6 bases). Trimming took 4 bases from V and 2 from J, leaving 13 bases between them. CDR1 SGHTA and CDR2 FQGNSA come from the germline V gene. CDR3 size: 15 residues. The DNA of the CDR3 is TGTGCCAGCAGCTCCTCCGGGAGCGTCACAGATACGCAGTATTTT. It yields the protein CASSSSGSVTDTQYF.

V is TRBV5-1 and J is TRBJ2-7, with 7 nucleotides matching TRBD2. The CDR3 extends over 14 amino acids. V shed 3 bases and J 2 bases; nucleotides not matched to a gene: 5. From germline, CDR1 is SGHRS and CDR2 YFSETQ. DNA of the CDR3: TGCGCCAGCAGCTCTAGCGGATCCACCTACGAGCAGTACTTC. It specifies CASSSSGSTYEQYF.

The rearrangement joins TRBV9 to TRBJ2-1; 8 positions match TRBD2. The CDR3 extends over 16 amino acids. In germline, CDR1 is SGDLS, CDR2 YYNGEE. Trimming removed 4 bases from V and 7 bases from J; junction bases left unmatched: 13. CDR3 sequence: CASSPLVQRERNEQFF. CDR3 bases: TGTGCCAGCAGCCCCCTTGTCCAGCGGGAGAGGAATGAGCAGTTCTTC.

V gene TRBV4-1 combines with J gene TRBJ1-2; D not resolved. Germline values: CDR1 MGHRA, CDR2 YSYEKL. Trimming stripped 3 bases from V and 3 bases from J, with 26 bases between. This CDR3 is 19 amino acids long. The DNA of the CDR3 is TGCGCCAGCAGCCAGAGGTCTCGCGAAGTGGAGGCGGTGGACTATGGCTACACCTTC. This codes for CASSQRSREVEAVDYGYTF.

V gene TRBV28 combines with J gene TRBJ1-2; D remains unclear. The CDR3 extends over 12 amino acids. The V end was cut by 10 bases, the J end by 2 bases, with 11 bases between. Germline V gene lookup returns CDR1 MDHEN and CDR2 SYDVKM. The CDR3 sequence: CAIEEENYGYTF. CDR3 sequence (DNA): TGTGCCATCGAGGAAGAAAACTATGGCTACACCTTC.

CDR3 nucleotide sequence: TGTGCCAGCAGACGTAAAAACAGGGACGGCTACACCTTC. As protein: CASRRKNRDGYTF. The chain has TRBV28 and TRBJ1-2; D possibly corresponds to TRBD1 (6 bases). This CDR3 has 13 residues. Trimming removed 6 bases from V and 8 bases from J, with 16 bases in between. The germline gives CDR1 MDHEN, CDR2 SYDVKM.

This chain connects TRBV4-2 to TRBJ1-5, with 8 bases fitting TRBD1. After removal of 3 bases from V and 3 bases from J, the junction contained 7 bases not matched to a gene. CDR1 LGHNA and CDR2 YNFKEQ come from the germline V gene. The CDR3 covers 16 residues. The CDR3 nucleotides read TGTGCCAGCAGCCAGGAAACAGGGGGAAACAATCAGCCCCAGCATTTT. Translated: CASSQETGGNNQPQHF.